The 20 T cell receptor beta chains below all came from one sample that was sequenced in a study of neoadjuvant anti-PD-1 for oral cavity cancer. Some clones are missing from TCRdb's copy, which holds only in-frame ones; the method was immunoSEQ multiplex PCR. The sample comprises some 15,000 clones, roughly 82% of which are singletons, and approximately 2.2% rests with the top ten. Specified time point: after neoadjuvant nivolumab, at surgical resection. Source: PBMCs, taken after nivolumab (anti-PD-1) treatment. The receptors were sampled from a person aged 35 to 85 with oral cavity squamous cell carcinoma.

This clone was detected once. The rearrangement joins TRBV5-1 to TRBJ1-4; a weak D match, TRBD1 (5 bases). CDR1 is SGHRS and CDR2 is YFSETQ in the germline V gene. The CDR3 length is 15 residues. V was clipped by 0 bases and J by 4 bases, with 10 bases between them. CDR3 sequence: CASSLGIQGNEKLFF. DNA of the CDR3: TGCGCCAGCAGCTTGGGGATCCAGGGTAATGAAAAACTGTTTTTT.

The chain is built from TRBV29-1 and TRBJ2-7; TRBD1 is a possible D gene (6 bases). The CDR3 length is 13 residues. Germline V CDR1 and CDR2: SQVTM, ANQGSEA. CDR3 protein: CNRLDRHHLSEYF. In DNA form, the CDR3 reads TGCAACCGACTGGACAGACACCACCTAAGCGAATACTTC.

This chain uses TRBV28 with TRBJ1-2; D ambiguous. This CDR3 has 11 amino acids. CDR1 MDHEN and CDR2 SYDVKM come from the germline V gene. V gave up 5 bases and J gave up 2 bases, with 3 bases separating them. This CDR3 reads CASSLNYGYTF. In DNA, the CDR3 is TGTGCCAGCAGTCTCAACTATGGCTACACCTTC.

The V and J genes are TRBV28 and TRBJ1-2, with TRBD1 matching over 7 bases. There are 13 residues in the CDR3. Germline assignment: CDR1 MDHEN and CDR2 SYDVKM. With V trimmed by 6 bases and J by 4 bases, 5 bases remained unmatched. The chain's CDR3 is CASSWGQTYGYTF. CDR3 nucleotides: TGTGCCAGCAGCTGGGGACAGACCTATGGCTACACCTTC.

The chain carries TRBV5-1 and TRBJ2-3; 8 bases are a match to TRBD2. The V gene end was trimmed by 1 base and the J gene end by 6 bases; junction bases not matched to a gene: 7. The CDR3 runs to 15 residues. CDR1 and CDR2 (germline): SGHRS, YFSETQ. CDR3 nucleotides: TGCGCCAGCAGCTTGTTCCGTAGCGGGGCGGATACGCAGTATTTT. As protein: CASSLFRSGADTQYF.

V and J are TRBV5-1 and TRBJ1-4; unclear D gene. CDR1 is SGHRS, CDR2 YFSETQ, per germline. This CDR3 region has 15 residues. Deletions cut 3 bases from V and 1 base from J, with 10 bases between. CDR3 sequence (DNA): TGCGCCAGCAGCTGGAGTGGGATAACTAATGAAAAACTGTTTTTT. Protein product: CASSWSGITNEKLFF.

The CDR3 loop reads CASSLMAGRGETQYF. As DNA, the CDR3 is TGCGCCAGCAGCTTGATGGCAGGGCGAGGGGAGACCCAGTACTTC. The V and J genes are TRBV5-1 and TRBJ2-5; either TRBD1 or TRBD2 may fit D (5 bases each). Trimming left V 1 base short and J 5 bases short, with 15 bases between. This CDR3 region has 15 residues. Germline CDR1 reads SGHRS; CDR2 reads YFSETQ.

The J gene is TRBJ2-5, the V gene TRBV6-1; unclear D gene. This CDR3 has 14 residues. CDR1 and CDR2 from the germline V gene are MNHNS and SASEGT. The germline V and J ends were trimmed by 6 bases and 6 bases, with 17 bases remaining between them. The CDR3 region has the DNA TGTGCCAGCAGGCCCGACTTAACTGGGCAGACCCAGTACTTC. This encodes CASRPDLTGQTQYF.

The genes are TRBV7-2 and TRBJ1-5; D call uncertain. CDR1 is SGHTA, CDR2 FQGNSA, per germline. Trimming stripped 5 bases from V and 6 bases from J, with 11 bases between. This CDR3 has 13 residues. The CDR3: CASSVERSQPQHF. CDR3 DNA: TGTGCCAGCAGCGTTGAACGTAGTCAGCCCCAGCATTTT.

V is TRBV11-2 and J is TRBJ2-1, with D maybe TRBD1 (7 bases). The CDR3 is 16 amino acids. Trimming pared 5 bases from V and 3 bases from J, leaving 17 bases between. Germline CDR1 reads SGHAT; CDR2 reads FQNNGV. In DNA form, the CDR3 reads TGTGCCAGCAGCCGAGGGGGCGGGACGGTCTACAATGAGCAGTTCTTC. It is translated as CASSRGGGTVYNEQFF.

This clone was seen a handful of times. The chain recombines TRBV7-9 with TRBJ2-6; the D is unclear. Germline loops: CDR1 SEHNR, CDR2 FQNEAQ (reference sequence). V lost 5 bases, J lost 0 bases, and 8 bases lay in between. The CDR3 covers 15 residues. CDR3 sequence: CASSPGVSGANVLTF. CDR3 coding DNA: TGTGCCAGCAGCCCAGGAGTCTCTGGGGCCAACGTCCTGACTTTC.

The chain couples TRBV14 to TRBJ1-5; the match to TRBD1 covers 8 bases. The CDR3 has 13 amino acids. Germline CDR1 and CDR2: SGHDN and FVKESK. V shed 5 bases and J 6 bases; nucleotides not matched to a gene: 3. Here the CDR3 reads CASSGQGGQPQHF. The CDR3 DNA follows: TGTGCCAGCAGCGGACAGGGCGGTCAGCCCCAGCATTTT.

A few counts support this clone. The chain has TRBV10-3 and TRBJ2-2; the match to TRBD1 covers 9 bases. Germline V gives CDR1 ENHRY, CDR2 SYGVKD. This CDR3 spans 16 amino acids. J gave up 3 bases and V 9 bases, and 11 bases lay outside the gene matches. The CDR3 coding sequence is TGTGCCATTAGAGCCGGGACAGGGACGGACACCGGGGAGCTGTTTTTT. It codes for CAIRAGTGTDTGELFF.

There are a few counts of this clone. The rearrangement links TRBV7-8 to TRBJ1-2; the match to TRBD1 covers 7 bases. Losses at the gene ends were 0 bases for V and 5 bases for J; bases not matched to a gene: 6. CDR1 SGHVS and CDR2 FQNEAQ come from the germline V gene. This CDR3 has 15 amino acids. This chain's CDR3 is CASSLARGRGYGYTF. In nucleotides, the CDR3 is TGTGCCAGCAGCTTAGCGAGGGGGCGCGGGTATGGCTACACCTTC.

V is TRBV28 and J is TRBJ1-1; the D is unclear. The CDR3 covers 12 residues. Between the trimmed V and J ends, which lost 4 bases and 8 bases, there was a span of 11 bases. Germline CDR1 is MDHEN and CDR2 is SYDVKM. CDR3 nucleotides: TGTGCCAGCAGTTCCTCCCTTCCGGAAGCTTTCTTT. This translates into CASSSSLPEAFF.

This rearrangement joins TRBV6-1 to TRBJ1-1; weak D call: TRBD1 (6 bases). Germline CDR1 MNHNS, CDR2 SASEGT. Between the trimmed V and J ends, which lost 7 bases and 0 bases, there was a span of 9 bases. The CDR3 covers 13 residues. The CDR3 DNA sequence: TGTGCCAGCAAAGACAGGATGAACACTGAAGCTTTCTTT. It encodes CASKDRMNTEAFF.

V and J are TRBV5-4 and TRBJ2-3; a weak D match, TRBD2 (7 bases). V was pared by 0 bases and J by 0 bases, with 20 bases between. The germline CDR1 and CDR2 sequences are SGHNT and YYREEE (reference sequence). The CDR3 runs to 19 residues. The DNA of the CDR3 is TGTGCCAGCAGCTTGGCCCGGCGGGGGCCGACTTCTAGCACAGATACGCAGTATTTT. The encoded protein is CASSLARRGPTSSTDTQYF.

The rearrangement links TRBV10-3 to TRBJ2-3; D might be TRBD1 or TRBD2, each matching 5 bases. The germline V gene encodes CDR1 ENHRY and CDR2 SYGVKD. Trimming removed 6 bases at V and 2 bases at J, with 6 bases between. CDR3 length: 12 amino acids. The CDR3 coding sequence is TGTGCCATCAGGGGGGACACAGATACGCAGTATTTT. It codes for CAIRGDTDTQYF.

The V gene is TRBV28, the J gene TRBJ2-2; perhaps TRBD1 as D (6 bases). Trimming stripped 5 bases from V and 8 bases from J, with 18 bases between. Germline loops: CDR1 MDHEN, CDR2 SYDVKM. This CDR3 is 15 amino acids long. The CDR3: CASSPPPTGLGELFF. The CDR3, as DNA: TGTGCCAGCAGTCCACCCCCAACAGGGCTGGGGGAGCTGTTTTTT.

The chain is built from TRBV28 and TRBJ1-5, with 7 bases fitting TRBD1. The CDR3 has 12 amino acids. The trim removed 4 bases at V and 10 bases at J, leaving 4 bases unmatched. CDR1 and CDR2 from the germline V gene are MDHEN and SYDVKM. The CDR3 region is CASSSAGGPQHF. DNA for the CDR3: TGTGCCAGCAGTTCGGCAGGGGGACCCCAGCATTTT.